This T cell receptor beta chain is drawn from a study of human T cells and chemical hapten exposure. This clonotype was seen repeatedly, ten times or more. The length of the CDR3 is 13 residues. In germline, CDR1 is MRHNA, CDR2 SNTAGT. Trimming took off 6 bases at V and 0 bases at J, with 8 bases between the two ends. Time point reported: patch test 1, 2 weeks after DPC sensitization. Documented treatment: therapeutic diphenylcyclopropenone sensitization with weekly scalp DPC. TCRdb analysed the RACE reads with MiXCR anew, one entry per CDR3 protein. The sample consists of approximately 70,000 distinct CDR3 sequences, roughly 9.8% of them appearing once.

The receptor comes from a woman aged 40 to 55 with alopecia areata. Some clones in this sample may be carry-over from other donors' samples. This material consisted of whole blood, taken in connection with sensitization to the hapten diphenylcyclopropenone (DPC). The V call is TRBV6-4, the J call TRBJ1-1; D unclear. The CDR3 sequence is CASRGSLNTEAFF. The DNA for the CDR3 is TGTGCCAGCAGGGGCAGCCTGAACACTGAAGCTTTCTTT.